The 10 T cell receptor beta chains below all came from one sample that was sequenced in a study of regulatory T cells in long-lasting Graves disease. Building the TCR beta libraries relied on iRepertoire HTBI primers, and CDR3 regions underwent Arm-PCR. Each CDR3 protein gets one entry after TCRdb re-called the multiplex PCR reads with MiXCR. The sample yields about 560,000 distinct CDR3 sequences, about 16% seen once. Time point noted: newly diagnosed GD, antithyroid drugs for less than 3 months. The TCR library used RNA extracted from PBMCs. These data also featured in a second study, about T cells in Graves' hyperthyroidism and ophthalmopathy.

Sequences were derived from peripheral blood mononuclear cells (PBMCs), sampled at new diagnosis, from a patient treated with antithyroid drugs. The source is a man aged 18 to 29 with Graves disease.

This clonotype was seen many times. This sequence joins TRBV18 and TRBJ1-2, with TRBD1 matching over 7 bases. The V gene end was trimmed by 3 bases and the J gene end by 8 bases; junction bases not matched to a gene: 9. There are 14 residues in the CDR3. Germline V gives CDR1 KGHSH, CDR2 LQKENI. The CDR3 DNA sequence: TGTGCCAGCTCACCCCCTCCAGGGGGGCACGGCTACACCTTC. Its translation: CASSPPPGGHGYTF.

This clonotype has at least ten counts. This chain joins TRBV13 and TRBJ2-7; D is unresolved. The CDR3 has 13 amino acids. Trimming removed 5 bases at V and 5 bases at J, with 13 bases between. The germline V gene has CDR1 PRHDT and CDR2 FYEKMQ (reference sequence). The CDR3 sequence is CASSPAQVHEQYF. CDR3 sequence (DNA): TGTGCCAGCAGCCCCGCCCAGGTCCACGAGCAGTACTTC.

The rearrangement uses TRBV6-1 and TRBJ1-1; D is possibly TRBD1 (6 bases). This CDR3 has 14 residues. V was trimmed by 5 bases and J by 4 bases, leaving 14 bases between them. CDR1 is MNHNS and CDR2 is SASEGT in the germline V gene. The DNA of the CDR3 is TGTGCCAGCAGTCCCCGAGAGGGGGTCACTGAAGCTTTCTTT. As protein: CASSPREGVTEAFF.

This clonotype was detected a few times. The chain is built from TRBV14 and TRBJ1-2; 7 positions agree with TRBD1. Unmatched junction bases numbered 12, after V lost 3 bases and J lost 8 bases. The V gene's germline CDR1 is SGHDN and CDR2 FVKESK. The CDR3 runs to 15 residues. Written as DNA, the CDR3 is TGTGCCAGCAGCCATCTCGACAGGGTGGCGGAGGGCTACACCTTC. Its protein product is CASSHLDRVAEGYTF.

This clonotype turned up a few times. For the CDR3, the DNA is TGCAGTGCTACACTAGCGGGAGGGGTAGAGACCCAGTACTTC. Translating gives CSATLAGGVETQYF. The chain recombines TRBV20-1 with TRBJ2-5, with 13 bases fitting TRBD2. V lost 4 bases and J lost 4; bases outside the gene matches: 3. From germline, CDR1 is DFQATT and CDR2 SNEGSKA (reference sequence). The CDR3 length is 14 residues.

This clonotype was detected a few times. The chain recombines TRBV5-1 with TRBJ2-3; D gene ambiguous. The CDR3 totals 18 residues. Germline loops: CDR1 SGHRS, CDR2 YFSETQ. The V end was cut by 0 bases, the J end by 4 bases, with 21 bases between. The CDR3 spells CASSLAAATLRDADTQYF. The CDR3 DNA reads as TGCGCCAGCAGCTTGGCCGCGGCGACACTAAGAGACGCAGATACGCAGTATTTT.

The chain is built from TRBV13 and TRBJ2-3; D is undetermined. V dropped 4 bases and J dropped 3 bases, with 17 bases sitting between them. There are 16 residues in the CDR3. CDR1 and CDR2 from the germline V gene are PRHDT and FYEKMQ (reference sequence). As DNA, the CDR3 is TGTGCCAGCAGCTCCCAAGTGGCGGTTAGGACAGATACGCAGTATTTT. Its translation: CASSSQVAVRTDTQYF.

The J gene is TRBJ2-7, the V gene TRBV2, with TRBD1 identical over 11 bases. With 5 bases clipped from V and 6 bases from J, the junction kept 6 bases outside the gene matches. This CDR3 comprises 14 residues. Germline lookup yields CDR1 SNHLY and CDR2 FYNNEI. This chain's CDR3 is CASSLDRGLGEQYF. The CDR3 DNA reads TGTGCCAGCAGTTTGGACAGGGGGCTGGGCGAGCAGTACTTC.

This clonotype was found a few times. The V call is TRBV19, the J call TRBJ1-5; D call uncertain. This CDR3 spans 17 amino acids. The V gene's germline CDR1 is LNHDA and CDR2 SQIVND (reference sequence). The V gene lost 5 bases and the J gene lost 6 bases, with 23 bases spanning the gap. The CDR3 reads CASSGSGPNGKGQPQHF. CDR3 DNA sequence: TGTGCCAGTAGTGGCTCTGGGCCCAATGGGAAGGGTCAGCCCCAGCATTTT. The variable domain in full, with the rest retrieved from reference TRBV19 and TRBJ1-5, is DGGITQSPKYLFRKEGQNVTLSCEQNLNHDAMYWYRQDPGQGLRLIYYSQIVNDFQKGDIAEGYSVSREKKESFPLTVTSAQKNPTAFYLCASSGSGPNGKGQPQHFGDGTRLSIL.

The V call is TRBV14, the J call TRBJ1-1; weak D call: TRBD1 (5 bases). The CDR3 loop spans 14 amino acids. The germline V gene encodes CDR1 SGHDN and CDR2 FVKESK. V was pared by 3 bases and J by 1 base, with 9 bases between. CDR3 region: CASSQRGPNTEAFF. The CDR3 bases are TGTGCCAGCAGCCAGAGGGGCCCGAACACTGAAGCTTTCTTT.